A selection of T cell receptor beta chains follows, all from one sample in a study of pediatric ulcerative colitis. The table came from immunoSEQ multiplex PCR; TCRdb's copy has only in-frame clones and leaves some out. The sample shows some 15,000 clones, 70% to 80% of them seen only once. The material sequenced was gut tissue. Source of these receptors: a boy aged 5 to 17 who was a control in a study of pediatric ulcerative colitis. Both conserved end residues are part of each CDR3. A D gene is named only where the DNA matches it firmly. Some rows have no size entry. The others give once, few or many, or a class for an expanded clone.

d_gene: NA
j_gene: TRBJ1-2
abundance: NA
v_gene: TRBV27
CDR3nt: TGTGCCAGCAGTATTACGGCGGCTTATGGCTACACCTTC
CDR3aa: CASSITAAYGYTF

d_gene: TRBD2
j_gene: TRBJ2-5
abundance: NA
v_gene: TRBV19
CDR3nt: TGTGCCAGTAGCCCCGGGACTAGCGTGCCTCCTAAGTACTTC
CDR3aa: CASSPGTSVPPKYF

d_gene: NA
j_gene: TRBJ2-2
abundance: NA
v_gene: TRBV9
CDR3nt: TGTGCCAGCTCCAGGGGCACCGGGGAGCTGTTTTTT
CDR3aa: CASSRGTGELFF

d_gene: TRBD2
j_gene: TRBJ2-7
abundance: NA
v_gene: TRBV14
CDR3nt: TGTGCCAGCAGCCAAGCACTAGCGGGAGGGATAAACGAGCAGTACTTC
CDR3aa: CASSQALAGGINEQYF

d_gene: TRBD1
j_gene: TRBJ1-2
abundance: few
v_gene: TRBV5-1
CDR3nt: TGCGCCAGCAGCCTAACAGGGGACGTCGAGTATGGCTACACCTTC
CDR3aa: CASSLTGDVEYGYTF

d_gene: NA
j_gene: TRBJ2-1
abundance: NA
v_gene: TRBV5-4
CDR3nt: TGTGCCAGCAGCCTGGCGGCGGGGGCCCAATTTTTTGAGCAGTTCTTC
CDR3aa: CASSLAAGAQFFEQFF

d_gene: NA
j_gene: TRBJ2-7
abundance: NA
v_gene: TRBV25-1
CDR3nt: TGTGCCAGCAGATCACCTCTAGCCCACGAGCAGTACTTC
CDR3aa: CASRSPLAHEQYF

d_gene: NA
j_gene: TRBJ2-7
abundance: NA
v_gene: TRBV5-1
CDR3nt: TGCGCCAGCAGCAAGAATTCAGGGGAACACGAGCAGTACTTC
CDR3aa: CASSKNSGEHEQYF

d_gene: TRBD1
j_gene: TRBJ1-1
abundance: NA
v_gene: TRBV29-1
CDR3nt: TGCAGCGTTGGGACAGGGGAGGGGACTGAAGCTTTCTTT
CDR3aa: CSVGTGEGTEAFF

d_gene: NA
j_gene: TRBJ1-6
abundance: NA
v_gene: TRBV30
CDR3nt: TGTGCCTGGAGTGGAGTCACCAATTCACCCCTCCACTTT
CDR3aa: CAWSGVTNSPLHF

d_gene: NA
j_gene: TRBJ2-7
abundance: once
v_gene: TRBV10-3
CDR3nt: TGTGCCATCAGTGGGGGGTCGGACGAGCAGTACTTC
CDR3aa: CAISGGSDEQYF

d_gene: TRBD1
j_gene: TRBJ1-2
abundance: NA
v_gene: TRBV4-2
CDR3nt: TGTGCCAGCAGCCAAGAGGGGACAGGGGGCTTTGGCTACACCTTC
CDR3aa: CASSQEGTGGFGYTF

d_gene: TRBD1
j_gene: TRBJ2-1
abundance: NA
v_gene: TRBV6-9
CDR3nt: TGTGCCAGCAGTGCGCGGGACAGGGGGTCGGGGCAGTTCTTC
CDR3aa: CASSARDRGSGQFF

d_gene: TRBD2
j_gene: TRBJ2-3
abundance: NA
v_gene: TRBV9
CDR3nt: TGTGCCAGCAGCGTAGGGCGATTAGCGGGAACAGATACGCAGTATTTT
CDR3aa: CASSVGRLAGTDTQYF

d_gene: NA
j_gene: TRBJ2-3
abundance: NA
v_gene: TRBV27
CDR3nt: TGTGCCAGCAGTCCCAACCCTCGGACCGTCAGCACAGATACGCAGTATTTT
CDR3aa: CASSPNPRTVSTDTQYF

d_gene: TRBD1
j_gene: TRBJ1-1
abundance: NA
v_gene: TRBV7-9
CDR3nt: TGTGCCAGCAGCTTAGGGGGTGGACAGGATAGAGAAGCTTTCTTT
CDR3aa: CASSLGGGQDREAFF

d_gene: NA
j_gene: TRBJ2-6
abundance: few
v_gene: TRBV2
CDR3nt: TGTGCCAGCAGTGAATCAGGGGCTGGGGCCAACGTCCTGACTTTC
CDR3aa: CASSESGAGANVLTF

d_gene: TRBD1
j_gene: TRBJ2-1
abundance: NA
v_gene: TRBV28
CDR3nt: TGTGCCAGCAGTCCTCAATATTCCGGGACAGGTCTCAGTGAGCAGTTCTTC
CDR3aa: CASSPQYSGTGLSEQFF

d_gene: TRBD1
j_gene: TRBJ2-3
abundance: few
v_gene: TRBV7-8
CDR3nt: TGTGCCAGCAGGAGGACAGGGGGACACGATACGCAGTATTTT
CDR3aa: CASRRTGGHDTQYF

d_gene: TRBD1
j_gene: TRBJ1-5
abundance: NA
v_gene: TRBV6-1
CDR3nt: TGTGCCAGCAGTGAAGTAAGGGGACAGGGATTAAAGCATTTT
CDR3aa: CASSEVRGQGLKHF

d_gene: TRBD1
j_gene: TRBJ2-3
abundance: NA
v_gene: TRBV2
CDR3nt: TGTGCCAGCAGCAGACAGGGGGGCACAGATACGCAGTATTTT
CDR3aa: CASSRQGGTDTQYF

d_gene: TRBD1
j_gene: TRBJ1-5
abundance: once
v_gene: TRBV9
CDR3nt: TGTGCCAGCAGCGAGGGACAGGGGAGAGTGGGGCCCCAGCATTTT
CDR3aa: CASSEGQGRVGPQHF

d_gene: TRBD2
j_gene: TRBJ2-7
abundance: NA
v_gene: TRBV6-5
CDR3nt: TGTGCCAGCAGTTATTTTAGACTAGCGAACGAGCAGTACTTC
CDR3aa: CASSYFRLANEQYF

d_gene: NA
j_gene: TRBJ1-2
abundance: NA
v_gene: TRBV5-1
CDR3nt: TGCGCCAGCAGAAATCTCCCCGGACGTCCCTATGGCTACACCTTC
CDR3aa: CASRNLPGRPYGYTF

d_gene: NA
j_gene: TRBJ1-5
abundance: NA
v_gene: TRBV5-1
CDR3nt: TGCGCCAGCAGCTTGGCCCTCCATCAGCCCCAGCATTTT
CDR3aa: CASSLALHQPQHF

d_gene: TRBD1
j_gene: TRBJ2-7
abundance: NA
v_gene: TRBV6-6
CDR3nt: TGTGCCAGCAGTTACCAGGGACAGGGGCGGTACGAGCAGTACTTC
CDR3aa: CASSYQGQGRYEQYF

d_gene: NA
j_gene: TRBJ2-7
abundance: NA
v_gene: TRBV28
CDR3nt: TGTGCCAGCAGCGCCTATCGCGAGCAGTACTTC
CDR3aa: CASSAYREQYF

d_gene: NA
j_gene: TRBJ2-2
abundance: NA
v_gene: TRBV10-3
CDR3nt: TGTGCCATCGGTCCGAACACCGGGGAGCTGTTTTTT
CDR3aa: CAIGPNTGELFF

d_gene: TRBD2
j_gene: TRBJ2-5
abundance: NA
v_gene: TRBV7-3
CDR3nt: TGTGCCAGCAGCTTCGCGGGACTAGCGGGAGAGACCCAGTACTTC
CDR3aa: CASSFAGLAGETQYF

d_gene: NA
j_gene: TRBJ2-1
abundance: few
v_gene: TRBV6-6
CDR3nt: TGTGCCAGCGCCACAACTCCTGGGGGGTCCAATGAGCAGTTCTTC
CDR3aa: CASATTPGGSNEQFF

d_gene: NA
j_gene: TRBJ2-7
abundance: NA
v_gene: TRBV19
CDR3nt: TGTGCCAGTAGTACCAGAGACGAAACCTACGAGCAGTACTTC
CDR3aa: CASSTRDETYEQYF

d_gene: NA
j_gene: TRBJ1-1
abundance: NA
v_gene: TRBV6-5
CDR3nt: TGTGCCAGCAGTTACACCCTGAGCGACACTGAAGCTTTCTTT
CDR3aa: CASSYTLSDTEAFF

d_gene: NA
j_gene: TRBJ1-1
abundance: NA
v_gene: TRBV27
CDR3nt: TGTGCCAGCAGTTTAAATGCCAATAGGGGGACTGAAGCTTTCTTT
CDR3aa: CASSLNANRGTEAFF

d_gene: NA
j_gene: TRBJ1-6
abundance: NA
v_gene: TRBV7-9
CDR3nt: TGTGCCAGCAGCTTAGGGACATCTAGTAATTCACCCCTCCACTTT
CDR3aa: CASSLGTSSNSPLHF

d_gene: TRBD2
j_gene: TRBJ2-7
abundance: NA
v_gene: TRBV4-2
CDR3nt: TGTGCCAGCAGCCAAGATGAGACTAGCGCATACGAGCAGTACTTC
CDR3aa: CASSQDETSAYEQYF

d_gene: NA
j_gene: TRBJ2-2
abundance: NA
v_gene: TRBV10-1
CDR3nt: TGCGCCAGCTCAAGAGACACCGGGGAGCTGTTTTTT
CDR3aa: CASSRDTGELFF

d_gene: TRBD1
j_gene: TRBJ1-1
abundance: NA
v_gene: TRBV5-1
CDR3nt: TGCGCCAGCAGCCCGGACAGGGGGGTGAACACTGAAGCTTTCTTT
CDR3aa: CASSPDRGVNTEAFF

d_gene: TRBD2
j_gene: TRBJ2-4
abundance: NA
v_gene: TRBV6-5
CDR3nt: TGTGCCAGCAGAAGATTTAGCGGGGGGGAAAACATTCAGTACTTC
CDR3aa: CASRRFSGGENIQYF

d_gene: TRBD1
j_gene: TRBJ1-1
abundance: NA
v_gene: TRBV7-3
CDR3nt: TGTGCCAGCAGTATGACAGGGACCGAACTTGAAGCTTTCTTT
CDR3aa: CASSMTGTELEAFF

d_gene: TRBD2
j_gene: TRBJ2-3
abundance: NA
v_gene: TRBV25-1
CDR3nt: TGTGCCAGCAGCCGATCTAGCGGTAGCACAGATACGCAGTATTTT
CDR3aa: CASSRSSGSTDTQYF

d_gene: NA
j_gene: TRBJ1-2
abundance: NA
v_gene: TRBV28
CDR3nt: TGTGCCAGCAGTTCTCATCTAAACTATGGCTACACCTTC
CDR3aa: CASSSHLNYGYTF

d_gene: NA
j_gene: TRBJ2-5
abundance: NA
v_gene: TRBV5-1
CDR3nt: TGCGCCAGCAGCTTTGAGGGAGGAGGAGAGACCCAGTACTTC
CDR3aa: CASSFEGGGETQYF

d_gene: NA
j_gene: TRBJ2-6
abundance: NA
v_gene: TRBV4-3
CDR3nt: TGCGCCAGCAGCCAAGATTGGCCCTCTGGGGCCAACGTCCTGACTTTC
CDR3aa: CASSQDWPSGANVLTF

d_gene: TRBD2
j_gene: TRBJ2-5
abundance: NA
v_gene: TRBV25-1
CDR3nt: TGTGCCAGCAGTGATTGGGGGGGAGAGACCCAGTACTTC
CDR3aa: CASSDWGGETQYF

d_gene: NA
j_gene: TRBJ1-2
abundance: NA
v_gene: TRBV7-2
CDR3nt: TGTGCCAGCAGTCTAGACAATCGGACTCCGTATGGCTACACCTTC
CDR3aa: CASSLDNRTPYGYTF

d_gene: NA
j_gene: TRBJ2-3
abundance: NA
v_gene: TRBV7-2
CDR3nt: TGTGCCAGCAGCTTAGCGTACCCCGGAGGAGGTTCGGATACGCAGTATTTT
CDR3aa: CASSLAYPGGGSDTQYF

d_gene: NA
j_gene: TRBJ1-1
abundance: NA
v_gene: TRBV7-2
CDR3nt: TGTGCCAGCAGCCCTAGGCTTTACACTGAAGCTTTCTTT
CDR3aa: CASSPRLYTEAFF

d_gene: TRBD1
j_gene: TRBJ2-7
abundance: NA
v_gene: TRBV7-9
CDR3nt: TGTGCCAGCAGCCTTACGGGACAGGGTTCCTACGAGCAGTACTTC
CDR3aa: CASSLTGQGSYEQYF

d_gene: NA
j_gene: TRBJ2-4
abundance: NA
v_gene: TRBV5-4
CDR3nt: TGTGCCAGCAGCTTGGATATAGCCAAAAACATTCAGTACTTC
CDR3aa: CASSLDIAKNIQYF

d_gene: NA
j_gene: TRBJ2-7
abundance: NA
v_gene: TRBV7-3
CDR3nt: TGTGCCAGCAGCTTAGGCGAGGACCGGGAGCAGTACTTC
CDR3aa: CASSLGEDREQYF

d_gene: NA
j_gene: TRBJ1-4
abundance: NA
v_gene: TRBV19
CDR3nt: TGTGCCAGTAGTCCAGGCGGTGCCTGGGAAAAACTGTTTTTT
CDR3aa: CASSPGGAWEKLFF

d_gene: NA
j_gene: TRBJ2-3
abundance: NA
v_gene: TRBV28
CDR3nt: TGTGCCAGCAGTTTGTCACTAGGCACAGATACGCAGTATTTT
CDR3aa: CASSLSLGTDTQYF